The 2 T cell receptor beta chains in this list originate from one sample, sequenced in a study of spatial heterogeneity in lung cancer. TCRdb itself ran the 5' RACE reads through MiXCR, one entry per CDR3 protein. The sample has about 38,000 distinct CDR3 sequences; roughly 5.6% are singletons. Specified time point: sample taken at primary tumor resection. Sequencing of whole RNA from tumor, nontumor lung or frozen PBMC involved no sorting. The sample here was PBMCs, taken at surgery. The receptors were gathered from a female donor with early-stage non-small cell lung cancer.

This clonotype was detected ten times or more. The V gene is TRBV6-2 or TRBV6-3, the J gene TRBJ2-3; D is uncertain. V was cut by 5 bases and J by 6 bases, with 24 bases left in between. CDR3 size: 17 residues. Germline CDR1 is MNHEY and CDR2 is SVGEGT. CDR3 amino acids: CASSLPAGRAWGDTQYF. The CDR3 nucleotides read TGTGCCAGCAGTCTTCCCGCTGGAAGGGCATGGGGTGATACGCAGTATTTT.

In its sample, this clonotype was seen a few times. The V call is TRBV29-1, the J call TRBJ1-5; 8 bases match TRBD1. With 7 bases clipped from V and 4 bases from J, the junction kept 6 bases outside the gene matches. The V gene's germline CDR1 is SQVTM and CDR2 ANQGSEA. The CDR3 runs to 13 residues. CDR3 nucleotide sequence: TGCAGCGCCTCACAGGGGGTGAATCAGCCCCAGCATTTT. This encodes CSASQGVNQPQHF.